This TCR beta chain was found in a study of metastatic and nonmetastatic thyroid tumors. Study-wide points: Significantly higher TCR beta diversity was reportedly seen in malignant thyroid tumors than benign nodules, in blood and tumor.

This clone was counted at least ten times. What it binds is unknown. Ahead of thyroid surgery, no patient had received treatment of any kind. V was shortened by 3 bases and J by 10 bases, with 11 bases between the two germline ends. CDR3 length: 12 amino acids. CDR1 SGDLS and CDR2 YYNGEE come from the germline V gene. Through MiXCR, TCRdb re-clonotyped the PCR reads. The sample holds almost 25,000 clones, 13% seen once. The TCR sequence derives from a female donor with papillary thyroid cancer or a benign thyroid nodule (not recorded which). Some clones in this sample may be carry-over from other donors' samples. The sample was blood. This chain joins TRBV9 and TRBJ2-1; D might be TRBD1 (6 bases). The CDR3 protein is CASSAEGVEQFF. In nucleotides, the CDR3 is TGTGCCAGCAGCGCCGAGGGGGTGGAGCAGTTCTTC.